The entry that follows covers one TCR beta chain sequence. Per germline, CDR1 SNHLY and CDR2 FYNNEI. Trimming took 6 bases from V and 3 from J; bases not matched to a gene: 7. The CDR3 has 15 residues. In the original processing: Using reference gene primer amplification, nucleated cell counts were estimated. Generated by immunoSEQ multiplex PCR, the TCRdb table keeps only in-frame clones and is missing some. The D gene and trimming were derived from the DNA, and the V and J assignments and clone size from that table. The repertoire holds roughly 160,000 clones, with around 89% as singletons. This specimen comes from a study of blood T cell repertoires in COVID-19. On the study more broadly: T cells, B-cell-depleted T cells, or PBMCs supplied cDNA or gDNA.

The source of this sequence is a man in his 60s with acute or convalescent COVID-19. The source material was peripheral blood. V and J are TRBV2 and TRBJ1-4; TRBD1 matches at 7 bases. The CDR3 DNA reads TGTGCCAGCAGCCCGAGACAGGGCGCTAATGAAAAACTGTTTTTT. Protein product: CASSPRQGANEKLFF.